These 9 T cell receptor beta chains were sequenced from one sample in a study of post-analysis software for immune sequencing data. Study-wide points: TRBV5-6, TRBV5-1 and TRBV20-1 were among four to six TRBV segments more frequent in patients than controls.

Unique molecular identifiers tagged the TCR beta cDNA libraries. TCRdb reprocessed the PCR reads with MiXCR, giving one entry per CDR3 protein. The table lists around 500,000 distinct CDR3 sequences, around a third of them singletons. Their cognate antigens are unknown. Specimen: blood. Source of these receptors: a girl between 2 and 17 years old with multiple sclerosis.

V and J are TRBV5-5 and TRBJ1-1; no definite D call. This CDR3 spans 14 amino acids. The ends were cut back, 4 bases at V and 1 base at J, with 11 bases in the middle. CDR1 and CDR2 (germline): SGHKS, YYEKEE (reference sequence). CDR3 amino acids: CASSPGWGNTEAFF. The CDR3 DNA follows: TGTGCCAGCAGCCCCGGATGGGGGAACACTGAAGCTTTCTTT.

The chain joins TRBV18 to TRBJ2-3, with TRBD1 matching over 9 bases. CDR3 size: 16 residues. Germline V CDR1 and CDR2: KGHSH, LQKENI. Trimming cost V 3 bases and J 2 bases; bases outside gene matches: 6. CDR3 protein: CASSPVRDRATDTQYF. CDR3 sequence (DNA): TGTGCCAGCTCACCTGTCCGGGACAGGGCCACAGATACGCAGTATTTT.

This clonotype occurred a few times. The V gene is TRBV7-9, the J gene TRBJ2-7; D remains ambiguous. The CDR3 has 11 amino acids. Germline V CDR1 and CDR2: SEHNR, FQNEAQ (reference sequence). Trimming removed 5 bases at V and 6 bases at J, with 8 bases between. The CDR3 DNA reads TGTGCCAGCAGCCGAAATGCCGAGCAGTACTTC. This gives the protein CASSRNAEQYF.

This clonotype has more than one count but fewer than ten. The chain recombines TRBV29-1 with TRBJ2-3; TRBD2 agrees at 7 bases. Germline CDR1 SQVTM, CDR2 ANQGSEA. With 3 bases clipped from V and 0 bases from J, the junction kept 12 bases outside the gene matches. The CDR3 extends over 17 amino acids. The DNA for the CDR3 is TGCAGCGTTGAGGGGGGGGAAGGGACTACTAGCACAGATACGCAGTATTTT. Protein: CSVEGGEGTTSTDTQYF.

This chain uses TRBV5-1 with TRBJ2-1; the match to TRBD2 covers 7 bases. CDR1 is SGHRS, CDR2 YFSETQ, per germline. After removal of 4 bases from V and 1 base from J, the junction contained 14 bases not matched to a gene. This CDR3 is built from 18 residues. For the CDR3, the DNA is TGCGCCAGCAGCCCAGGGAGCGGGGCTATGAATTCCTACAATGAGCAGTTCTTC. This gives the protein CASSPGSGAMNSYNEQFF.

This clonotype was seen only once. This chain uses TRBV20-1 with TRBJ1-3; D may be TRBD1 (6 bases). Trimming removed 7 bases at V and 5 bases at J, with 12 bases between. Germline CDR1 is DFQATT and CDR2 is SNEGSKA (reference sequence). This CDR3 has 12 amino acids. The CDR3 nucleotides are TGCAGTGTCCGGGACACAAGAAACACCATATATTTT. Its protein product is CSVRDTRNTIYF.

The V gene is TRBV10-2, the J gene TRBJ2-5; 10 bases match TRBD1. Germline V lookup: CDR1 WSHSY, CDR2 SAAADI. Trimming cost V 6 bases and J 7 bases; bases outside gene matches: 8. The CDR3 loop spans 14 amino acids. Here the CDR3 reads CASRQTGGAWTQYF. CDR3 nucleotide sequence: TGCGCCAGCAGACAGACAGGGGGCGCATGGACCCAGTACTTC.

V and J are TRBV19 and TRBJ1-5; D is unclear. This CDR3 has 13 amino acids. V was shortened by 1 base and J by 5 bases, with 6 bases between the two germline ends. Germline V CDR1 and CDR2: LNHDA, SQIVND (reference sequence). As DNA, the CDR3 is TGTGCCAGTAGTATAGTCAGGTATCAGCCCCAGCATTTT. Protein: CASSIVRYQPQHF. The complete variable domain, with remaining parts taken from reference TRBV19 and TRBJ1-5, reads DGGITQSPKYLFRKEGQNVTLSCEQNLNHDAMYWYRQDPGQGLRLIYYSQIVNDFQKGDIAEGYSVSREKKESFPLTVTSAQKNPTAFYLCASSIVRYQPQHFGDGTRLSIL.

Only a few counts were recorded for this clonotype. This chain connects TRBV12-3 or TRBV12-4 to TRBJ2-3; D may correspond to TRBD1 or TRBD2 (5 bases each). V was cut by 6 bases and J by 4 bases, with 11 bases left in between. This CDR3 spans 13 amino acids. The CDR3 region has the DNA TGTGCCAGCAGGGTCAGGGACGCAGATACGCAGTATTTT. It translates to CASRVRDADTQYF.